The entry that follows covers one T cell receptor (beta chain) sequence. Its target is not known. This specimen belongs to a study of OX40 agonist ivuxolimab in advanced cancers. Study background: Patients treated during dose escalation were battling hepatocellular carcinoma, melanoma, renal cell or head and neck cancer. Study observations and caveats: CD8+ T cells were the subset that, on average, had more expanded clones than CD4+.

Here immunoSEQ multiplex PCR was the method, and the copy in TCRdb shows in-frame clones only, minus some. The sample lists tens of thousands of clones, around 90% occurring once. CDR3 length equals 16 residues. CDR1 is MNHEY and CDR2 is SMNVEV in the germline V gene (reference sequence). V was pared by 1 base and J by 4 bases, with 13 bases between. This clonotype was obtained from an adult with an advanced solid tumor such as melanoma, head and neck, liver or kidney cancer. This chain connects TRBV27 to TRBJ2-2; D not resolved. Material: CD4+ or CD8+ T cells sorted from blood, obtained in a trial of the OX40 agonist ivuxolimab. The CDR3: CASSLLAGVGTGELFF. DNA of the CDR3: TGTGCCAGCAGTTTATTGGCTGGAGTTGGCACCGGGGAGCTGTTTTTT.